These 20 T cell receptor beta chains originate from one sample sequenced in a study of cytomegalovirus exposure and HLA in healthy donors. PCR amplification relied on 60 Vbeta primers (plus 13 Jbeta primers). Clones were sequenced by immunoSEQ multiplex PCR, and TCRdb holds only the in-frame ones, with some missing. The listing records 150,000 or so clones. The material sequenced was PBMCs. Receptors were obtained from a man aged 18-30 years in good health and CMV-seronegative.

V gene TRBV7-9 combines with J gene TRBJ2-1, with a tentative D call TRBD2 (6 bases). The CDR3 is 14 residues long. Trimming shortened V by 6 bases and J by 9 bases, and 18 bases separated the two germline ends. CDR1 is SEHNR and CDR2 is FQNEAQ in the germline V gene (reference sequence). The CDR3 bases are TGTGCCAGCAGGGAGGGGAGTAGCAGCGGTGAGCAGTTCTTC. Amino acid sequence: CASREGSSSGEQFF.

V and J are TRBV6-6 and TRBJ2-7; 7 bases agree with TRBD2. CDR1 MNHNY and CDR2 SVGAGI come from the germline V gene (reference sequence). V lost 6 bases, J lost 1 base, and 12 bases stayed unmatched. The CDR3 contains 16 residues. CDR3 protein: CASSPSPGGGSYEQYF. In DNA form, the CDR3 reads TGTGCCAGCAGCCCCTCCCCTGGGGGGGGGTCCTACGAGCAGTACTTC.

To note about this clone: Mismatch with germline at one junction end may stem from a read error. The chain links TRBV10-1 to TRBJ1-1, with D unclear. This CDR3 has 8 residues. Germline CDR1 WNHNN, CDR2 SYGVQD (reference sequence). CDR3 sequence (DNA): TGCGCCAGCAGACAGCCTTACTTT. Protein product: CASRQPYF.

CDR3 amino acids: CASSYSGEQETQYF. CDR3 DNA: TGTGCCAGCAGTTACTCGGGCGAACAAGAGACCCAGTACTTC. The chain employs TRBV6-5 and TRBJ2-5; no reliable D call. V was trimmed by 0 bases and J by 2 bases, leaving 7 bases between them. Germline values: CDR1 MNHEY, CDR2 SVGAGI. This CDR3 spans 14 amino acids.

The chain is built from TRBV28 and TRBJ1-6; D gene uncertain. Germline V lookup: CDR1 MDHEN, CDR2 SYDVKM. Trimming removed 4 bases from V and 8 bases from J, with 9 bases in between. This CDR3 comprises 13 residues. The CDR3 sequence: CASSSQVDSPLHF. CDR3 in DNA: TGTGCCAGCAGTTCCCAGGTGGATTCACCCCTCCACTTT.

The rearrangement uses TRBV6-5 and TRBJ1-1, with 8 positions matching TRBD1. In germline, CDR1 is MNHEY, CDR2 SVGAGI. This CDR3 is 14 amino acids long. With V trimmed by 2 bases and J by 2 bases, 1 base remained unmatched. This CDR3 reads CASSYAGGNTEAFF. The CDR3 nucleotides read TGTGCCAGCAGTTACGCAGGGGGCAACACTGAAGCTTTCTTT.

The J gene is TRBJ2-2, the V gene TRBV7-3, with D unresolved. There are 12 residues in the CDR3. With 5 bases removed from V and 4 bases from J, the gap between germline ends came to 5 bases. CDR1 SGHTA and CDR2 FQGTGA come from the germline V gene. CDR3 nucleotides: TGTGCCAGCAGCCCGGGCACCGGGGAGCTGTTTTTT. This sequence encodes CASSPGTGELFF.

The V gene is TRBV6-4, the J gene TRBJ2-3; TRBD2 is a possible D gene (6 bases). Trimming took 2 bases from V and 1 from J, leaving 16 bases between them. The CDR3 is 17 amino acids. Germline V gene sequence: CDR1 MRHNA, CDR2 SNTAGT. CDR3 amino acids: CASSDGVGGAGTDTQYF. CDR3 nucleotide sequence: TGTGCCAGCAGTGACGGCGTAGGAGGGGCAGGCACAGATACGCAGTATTTT.

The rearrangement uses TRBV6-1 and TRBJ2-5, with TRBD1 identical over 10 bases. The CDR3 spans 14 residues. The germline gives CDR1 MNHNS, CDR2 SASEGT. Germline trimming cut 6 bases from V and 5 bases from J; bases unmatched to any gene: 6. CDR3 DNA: TGTGCCAGCAGCAGGGACAGGGGATCGGAGACCCAGTACTTC. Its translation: CASSRDRGSETQYF.

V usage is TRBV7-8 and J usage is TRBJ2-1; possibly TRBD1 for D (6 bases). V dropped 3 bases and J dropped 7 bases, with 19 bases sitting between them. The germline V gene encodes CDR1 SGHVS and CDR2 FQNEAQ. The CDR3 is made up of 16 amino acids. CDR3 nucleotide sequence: TGTGCCAGCAGCTTTATTTCGTGGGGGCGCGATAATGAGCAGTTCTTC. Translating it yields CASSFISWGRDNEQFF.

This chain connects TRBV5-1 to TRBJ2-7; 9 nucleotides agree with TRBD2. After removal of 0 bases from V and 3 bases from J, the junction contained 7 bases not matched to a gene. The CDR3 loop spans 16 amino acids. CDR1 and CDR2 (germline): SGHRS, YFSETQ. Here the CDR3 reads CASSLGASGTRYEQYF. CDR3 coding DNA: TGCGCCAGCAGCTTGGGGGCTAGCGGGACCCGCTACGAGCAGTACTTC.

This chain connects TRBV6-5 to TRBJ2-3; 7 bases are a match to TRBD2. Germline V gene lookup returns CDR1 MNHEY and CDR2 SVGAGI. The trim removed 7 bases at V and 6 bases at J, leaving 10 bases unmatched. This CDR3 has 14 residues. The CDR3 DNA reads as TGTGCCAGCAAGCCAAGCGGGGCAGGTGATACGCAGTATTTT. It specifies CASKPSGAGDTQYF.

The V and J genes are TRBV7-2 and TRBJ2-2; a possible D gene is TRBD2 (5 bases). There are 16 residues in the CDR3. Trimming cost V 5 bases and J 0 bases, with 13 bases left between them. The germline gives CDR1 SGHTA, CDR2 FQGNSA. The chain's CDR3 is CASSPGMISNTGELFF. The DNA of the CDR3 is TGTGCCAGCAGCCCCGGGATGATTTCGAACACCGGGGAGCTGTTTTTT.

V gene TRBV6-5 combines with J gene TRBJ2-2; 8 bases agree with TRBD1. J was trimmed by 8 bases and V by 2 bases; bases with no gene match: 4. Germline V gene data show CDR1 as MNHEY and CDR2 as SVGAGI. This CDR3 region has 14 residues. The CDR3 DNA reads TGTGCCAGCAGTTACGGACAGGGCGGGGGGGAGCTGTTTTTT. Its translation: CASSYGQGGGELFF.

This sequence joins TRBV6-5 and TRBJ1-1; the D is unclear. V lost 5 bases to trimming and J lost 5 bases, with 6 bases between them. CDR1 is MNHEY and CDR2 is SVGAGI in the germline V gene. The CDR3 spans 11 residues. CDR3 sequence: CASSDTTEAFF. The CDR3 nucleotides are TGTGCCAGCAGTGACACGACTGAAGCTTTCTTT.

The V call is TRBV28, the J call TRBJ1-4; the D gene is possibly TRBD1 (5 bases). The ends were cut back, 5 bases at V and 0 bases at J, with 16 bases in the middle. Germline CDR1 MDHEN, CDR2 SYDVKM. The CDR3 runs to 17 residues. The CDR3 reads CASSPIPPGSTNEKLFF. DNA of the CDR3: TGTGCCAGCAGTCCAATACCTCCAGGGTCAACTAATGAAAAACTGTTTTTT.

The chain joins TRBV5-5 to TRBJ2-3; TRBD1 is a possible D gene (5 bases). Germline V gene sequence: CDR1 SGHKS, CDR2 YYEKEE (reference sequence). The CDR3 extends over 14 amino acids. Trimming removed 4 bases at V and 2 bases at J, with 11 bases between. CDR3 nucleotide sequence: TGTGCCAGCAGCCTTCAGACAGTCACAGATACGCAGTATTTT. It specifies CASSLQTVTDTQYF.

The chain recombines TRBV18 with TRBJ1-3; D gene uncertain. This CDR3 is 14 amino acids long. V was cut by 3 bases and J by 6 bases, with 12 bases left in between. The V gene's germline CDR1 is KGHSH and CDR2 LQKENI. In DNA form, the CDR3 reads TGTGCCAGCTCACCTGGAACCGGGAAAAACACCATATATTTT. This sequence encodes CASSPGTGKNTIYF.

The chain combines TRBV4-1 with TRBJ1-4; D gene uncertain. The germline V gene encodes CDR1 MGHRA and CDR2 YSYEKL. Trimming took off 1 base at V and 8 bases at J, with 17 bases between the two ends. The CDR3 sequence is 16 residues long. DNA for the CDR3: TGCGCCAGCAGCCAAGGGCAACAGAAAGTCGGCGAAAAACTGTTTTTT. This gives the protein CASSQGQQKVGEKLFF.

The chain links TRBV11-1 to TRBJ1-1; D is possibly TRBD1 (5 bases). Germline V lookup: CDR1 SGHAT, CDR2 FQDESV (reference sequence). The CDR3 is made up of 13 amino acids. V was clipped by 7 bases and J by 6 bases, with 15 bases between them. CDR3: CASKILGGAEAFF. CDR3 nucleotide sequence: TGTGCCAGCAAAATTCTGGGGGGGGCTGAAGCTTTCTTT. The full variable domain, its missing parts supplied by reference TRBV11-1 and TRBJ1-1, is EAEVAQSPRYKITEKSQAVAFWCDPISGHATLYWYRQILGQGPELLVQFQDESVVDDSQLPKDRFSAERLKGVDSTLKIQPAELGDSAMYLCASKILGGAEAFFGQGTRLTVV.